This TCR beta chain originates from a study of cytomegalovirus exposure and HLA in healthy donors. The assay was immunoSEQ multiplex PCR, and TCRdb's table has in-frame clones only and misses some. The table has 45,000 to 60,000 clones, 90% to 95% seen once; the top ten hold roughly 5.8%. The clonotype originates from a woman between 18 and 29 years old in good health and CMV-seronegative. The sample consisted of PBMCs.

In DNA, the CDR3 is TGTGCCTCGGACAGGTCGGGCTCTGGGGCCAACGTCCTGACTTTC. The encoded protein is CASDRSGSGANVLTF. The rearrangement joins TRBV30 to TRBJ2-6; 7 bases are shared with TRBD1. The V and J ends lost 7 bases and 0 bases, in that order; junction bases with no gene match: 6. The CDR3 has 15 amino acids. The germline CDR1 and CDR2 sequences are GTSNPN and SVGIG (reference sequence).